This T cell receptor (beta chain) was found in a study of a mutant IDH1 vaccine in newly diagnosed glioma. Study in general: Therapy received beforehand was radiotherapy, temozolomide, or both, with most patients given both.

Time point: week 23, last vaccination. Doses consisted of 300 ug of mutant IDH1 20-mer peptide each, paired with topical imiquimod. This clone was counted only a few times. The antigen is undetermined. Using immunoSEQ multiplex PCR, the repertoire was profiled, and TCRdb retains in-frame clones only, with some absent. The profile shows tens of thousands of clones, 81% of them singletons. This CDR3 has 16 residues. The ends lost 5 bases at V and 1 base at J; junction bases unmatched: 3. Germline CDR1 MGHRA, CDR2 YSYEKL. The rearrangement links TRBV4-1 to TRBJ2-1; TRBD2 matches at 12 bases. This receptor was taken from a man aged 40-49 years with glioma. Sample: PBMCs, taken from a glioma patient whose treatment included an IDH1 peptide vaccine. The CDR3 protein is CASSFTSGGSYNEQFF. The CDR3 DNA follows: TGCGCCAGCAGCTTTACTAGCGGGGGGTCCTACAATGAGCAGTTCTTC.